A single sample gave rise to the 9 T cell receptor beta chains below, sequenced in a study of blood T cell repertoires in COVID-19. TCRdb keeps only in-frame clones here, not all; method: immunoSEQ multiplex PCR. The sample yields about 220,000 clones, 70% to 85% seen once. Sequencing was carried out using PBMCs or T cells enriched from blood (not recorded which). These receptors originate from a woman in her sixties who had recovered from COVID-19.

The V gene is TRBV7-9, the J gene TRBJ2-2; 8 bases match TRBD2. Germline CDR1 is SEHNR and CDR2 is FQNEAQ (reference sequence). The trim removed 2 bases at V and 9 bases at J, leaving 14 bases unmatched. The CDR3 is 17 residues long. The CDR3 here is CASSLTRLTSVNRELFF. CDR3 DNA: TGTGCCAGCAGCTTAACTAGGCTGACTAGCGTAAACCGGGAGCTGTTTTTT.

The chain has TRBV19 and TRBJ2-7, with TRBD1 matching 10 bases. In germline, CDR1 is LNHDA, CDR2 SQIVND (reference sequence). The CDR3 length is 12 residues. Losses at the gene ends were 9 bases for V and 4 bases for J; bases not matched to a gene: 3. CDR3 loop: CASRDRGYEQYF. The CDR3 DNA follows: TGTGCCAGCCGGGACAGGGGTTACGAGCAGTACTTC.

The rearrangement joins TRBV7-8 to TRBJ1-1; 8 nucleotides line up with TRBD1. The CDR3 is made up of 15 amino acids. J was trimmed by 0 bases and V by 4 bases; bases with no gene match: 4. CDR1 is SGHVS and CDR2 is FQNEAQ in the germline V gene. The DNA of the CDR3 is TGTGCCAGCAGCTCCGGACAGGGCATGAACACTGAAGCTTTCTTT. Its translation is CASSSGQGMNTEAFF. Using reference TRBV7-8 and TRBJ1-1 for the parts outside the CDR3, the full variable domain is GAGVSQSPRYKVAKRGQDVALRCDPISGHVSLFWYQQALGQGPEFLTYFQNEAQLDKSGLPSDRFFAERPEGSVSTLKIQRTQQEDSAVYLCASSSGQGMNTEAFFGQGTRLTVV.

V is TRBV29-1 and J is TRBJ1-2; TRBD1 agrees at 7 bases. The CDR3 covers 12 residues. The ends lost 3 bases at V and 6 bases at J; junction bases unmatched: 4. The germline V gene encodes CDR1 SQVTM and CDR2 ANQGSEA. The CDR3 region is CSVDDRVNGYTF. The CDR3 DNA is TGCAGCGTTGACGACAGGGTCAATGGCTACACCTTC.

This clone was recorded a few times. This chain joins TRBV27 and TRBJ1-1, with D possibly matching TRBD1 (5 bases). V was trimmed by 2 bases and J by 6 bases, leaving 13 bases between them. CDR1 is MNHEY, CDR2 SMNVEV, per germline (reference sequence). The CDR3 spans 14 residues. The CDR3 spells CASSLRQGSAEAFF. CDR3 DNA sequence: TGTGCCAGCAGTTTACGTCAGGGATCGGCTGAAGCTTTCTTT.

The chain carries TRBV7-9 and TRBJ2-1, with 8 nucleotides matching TRBD2. Germline lookup yields CDR1 SEHNR and CDR2 FQNEAQ (reference sequence). The CDR3 totals 17 residues. V lost 5 bases to trimming and J lost 3 bases; unmatched junction nucleotides: 12. The CDR3 protein is CASSQVGGSGDYNEQFF. The CDR3 DNA sequence: TGTGCCAGCAGCCAGGTTGGAGGTAGCGGGGACTACAATGAGCAGTTCTTC.

The rearrangement uses TRBV5-4 and TRBJ2-5, with D perhaps matching TRBD2 (5 bases). Germline V lookup: CDR1 SGHNT, CDR2 YYREEE (reference sequence). V lost 4 bases and J lost 4, with 14 bases in between. There are 14 residues in the CDR3. In DNA form, the CDR3 reads TGTGCCAGCAGCAGGAGCGGTAGGCGAGAGACCCAGTACTTC. It yields the protein CASSRSGRRETQYF.

The rearrangement uses TRBV7-2 and TRBJ1-2; perhaps TRBD1 as D (6 bases). There are 13 residues in the CDR3. Looked up from germline, CDR1 is SGHTA and CDR2 is FQGNSA. Deletions cut 5 bases from V and 2 bases from J, with 9 bases between. This CDR3 reads CASSPTGNYGYTF. For the CDR3, the DNA is TGTGCCAGCAGCCCGACAGGAAACTATGGCTACACCTTC.

For this clone: Other DNA sequences in this sample translate to the same CDR3. The rearrangement links TRBV7-8 to TRBJ2-1; 10 bases map to TRBD2. Germline loops: CDR1 SGHVS, CDR2 FQNEAQ. This CDR3 region has 16 residues. Trimming took 0 bases from V and 3 from J; bases not matched to a gene: 2. CDR3 amino acids: CASSLAASGSYNEQFF. The DNA of the CDR3 is TGTGCCAGCAGCTTAGCGGCTAGCGGGAGCTACAATGAGCAGTTCTTC.